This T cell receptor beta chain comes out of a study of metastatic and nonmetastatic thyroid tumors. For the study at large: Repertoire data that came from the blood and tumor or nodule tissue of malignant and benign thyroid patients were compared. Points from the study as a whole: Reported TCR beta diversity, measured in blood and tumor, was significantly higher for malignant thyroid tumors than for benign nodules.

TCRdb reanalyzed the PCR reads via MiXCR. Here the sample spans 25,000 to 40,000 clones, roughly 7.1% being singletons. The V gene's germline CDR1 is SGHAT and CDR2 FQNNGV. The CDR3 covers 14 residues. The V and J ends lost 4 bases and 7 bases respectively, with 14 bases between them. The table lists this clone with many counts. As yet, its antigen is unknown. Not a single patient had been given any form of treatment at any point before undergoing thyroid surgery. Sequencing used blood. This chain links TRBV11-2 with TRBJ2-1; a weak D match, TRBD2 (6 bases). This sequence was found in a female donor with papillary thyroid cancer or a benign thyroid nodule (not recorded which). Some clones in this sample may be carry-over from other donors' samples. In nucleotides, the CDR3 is TGTGCCAGCAGCTCATTGCGGGGTTTAAATGAGCAGTTCTTC. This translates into CASSSLRGLNEQFF.